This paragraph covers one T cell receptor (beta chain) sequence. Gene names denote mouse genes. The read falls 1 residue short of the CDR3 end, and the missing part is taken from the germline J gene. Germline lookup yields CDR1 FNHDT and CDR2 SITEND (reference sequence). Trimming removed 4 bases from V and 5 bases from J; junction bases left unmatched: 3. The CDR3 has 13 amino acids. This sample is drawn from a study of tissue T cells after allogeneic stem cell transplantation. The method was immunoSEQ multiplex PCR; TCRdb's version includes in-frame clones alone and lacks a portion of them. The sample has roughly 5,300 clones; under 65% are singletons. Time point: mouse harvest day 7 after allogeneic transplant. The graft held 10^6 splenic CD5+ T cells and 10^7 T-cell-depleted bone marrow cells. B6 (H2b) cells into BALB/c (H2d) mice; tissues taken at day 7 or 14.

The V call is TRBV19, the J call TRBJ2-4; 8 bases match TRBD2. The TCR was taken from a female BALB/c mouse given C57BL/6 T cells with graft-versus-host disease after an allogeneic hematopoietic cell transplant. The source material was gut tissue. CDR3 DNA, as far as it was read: TGTGCCAGCAGTTGGGACTGGAGAAACACCTTGTAC. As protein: CASSWDWRNTLY. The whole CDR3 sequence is CASSWDWRNTLYF.